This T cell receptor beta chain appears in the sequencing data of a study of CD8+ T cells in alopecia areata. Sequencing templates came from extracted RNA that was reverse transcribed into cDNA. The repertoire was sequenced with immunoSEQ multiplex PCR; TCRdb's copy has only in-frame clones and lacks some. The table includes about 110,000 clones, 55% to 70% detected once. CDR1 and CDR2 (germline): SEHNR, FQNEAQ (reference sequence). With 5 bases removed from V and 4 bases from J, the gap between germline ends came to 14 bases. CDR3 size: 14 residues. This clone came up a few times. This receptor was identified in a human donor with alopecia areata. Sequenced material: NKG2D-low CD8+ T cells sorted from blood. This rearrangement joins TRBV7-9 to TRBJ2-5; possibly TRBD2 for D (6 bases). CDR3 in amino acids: CASSPEEGRETQYF. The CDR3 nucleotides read TGTGCCAGCAGCCCTGAGGAGGGACGAGAGACCCAGTACTTC.